Given below is one T cell receptor (beta chain) in context. With V trimmed by 5 bases and J by 0 bases, 7 bases remained unmatched. CDR1 and CDR2 (germline): SEHNR, FQNEAQ (reference sequence). The CDR3 runs to 15 residues. TCRdb's table, derived via immunoSEQ multiplex PCR, lists solely in-frame clones and lacks some. The sample lists 150,000 or so clones, approximately 86% occurring once. This specimen comes from a study of cytomegalovirus exposure and HLA in healthy donors. The sequence derives from a young man in good health and CMV-seropositive. The V gene is TRBV7-9, the J gene TRBJ2-7; 7 bases align to TRBD2. The sequencing sample was made of PBMCs. The CDR3 coding sequence is TGTGCCAGCAGCCGCCGGGGAGGGGTCTCCTACGAGCAGTACTTC. This sequence encodes CASSRRGGVSYEQYF.